The TCR beta chain described here comes from a study of response to subunit inactivated influenza vaccine (dated by TCRdb to 2017 to 2018). The study in broad terms: Deep quantitative T cell receptor repertoire profiling was used in the study to track responses to a trivalent subunit inactivated influenza vaccine.

Findings and caveats that apply to the study as a whole: The authors suggested that each seasonal influenza vaccination may recruit only a limited number of new T cells.

Concerning this clonotype itself: Which antigen it targets is not known. Nothing much larger sits one base from this clone, and base qualities are not available.

Receptors were amplified or captured by RT-PCR. TCRdb names Illumina HiSeq 2500 as the instrument used. The public reads were run again by TCRdb, first through fastp at Q25 and then through MiXCR, and only productive beta chains were kept. Each entry is one CDR3 protein sequence, shown with its most common DNA and genes. The sample table records 400,000 to 550,000 distinct CDR3 sequences; about 25% of these occur just once. The leading ten clones occupy 1.5% to 2% of the sample. The cysteine opens and the phenylalanine closes a CDR3 of 14 amino acids. Only the CDR3 region is kept as DNA, spanning 42 bases read in frame from base 1. CDR1 and CDR2 were assigned from the germline V gene as SQVTM and ANQGSEA. Trimming takes 3 bases off V and 3 bases off J; junction bases not matched to a gene: 3.

The material sequenced was CD4+ T cells sorted from PBMCs, taken around 5 days after vaccination. Here the chain combines TRBV29-1 and TRBJ1-2; 11 middle bases align to TRBD1. This TCR derives from a man in his fifties who received an inactivated influenza vaccine. Donor details come from another sample of the same person, matched by shared clones. The CDR3 in this case is CSVDLGQGDYGYTF. The nucleotide sequence reads TGCAGCGTTGACCTGGGACAGGGGGACTATGGCTACACCTTC.